These 14 T cell receptor beta chains share one sample of origin, sequenced in a study of T cells in Graves' hyperthyroidism and ophthalmopathy. Authors of the study amplified TCR beta CDR3 regions from RNA transcripts. First-round RT-PCR targeting the TCR CDR3 was performed with the HTBI primer set. TCRdb reprocessed the multiplex PCR reads via MiXCR and lists one record per CDR3 protein. The repertoire has roughly 840,000 distinct CDR3 sequences, 38% of them found once; the top ten carry 8.9%. The sample was blood. Every receptor here comes from a man aged 18 to 35 with Graves' hyperthyroidism.

This clonotype was counted many times. The chain joins TRBV10-3 to TRBJ1-6; D is ambiguous. In germline, CDR1 is ENHRY, CDR2 SYGVKD. There are 17 residues in the CDR3. Trimming removed 0 bases at V and 6 bases at J, with 15 bases between. CDR3 amino acids: CAISESGSGLGNSPLHF. The CDR3 DNA reads as TGTGCCATCAGTGAGTCGGGCAGTGGGCTCGGTAATTCACCCCTCCACTTT.

This clonotype was seen ten or more times. V and J are TRBV20-1 and TRBJ2-7, with D perhaps TRBD2 (5 bases). Germline assignment: CDR1 DFQATT and CDR2 SNEGSKA (reference sequence). The CDR3 covers 14 residues. The ends were cut back, 5 bases at V and 0 bases at J, with 14 bases in the middle. The chain's CDR3 is CSALASSGSYEQYF. The CDR3 DNA follows: TGCAGTGCTCTGGCTAGCTCGGGCTCCTACGAGCAGTACTTC.

CDR3 nucleotides: TGTGCCAGCAGTTTGGGGGCCAGGGCACACGAGACCCAGTACTTC. This translates into CASSLGARAHETQYF. The genes are TRBV12-3 or TRBV12-4 and TRBJ2-5, with D maybe TRBD1 (6 bases). V lost 3 bases to trimming and J lost 5 bases, with 16 bases between them. CDR3 length: 15 amino acids.

The chain employs TRBV29-1 and TRBJ2-2; D assignment may be TRBD1 or TRBD2 (7 bases each). This CDR3 comprises 11 residues. The ends were cut back, 7 bases at V and 7 bases at J, with 10 bases in the middle. Germline V gene sequence: CDR1 SQVTM, CDR2 ANQGSEA. This chain's CDR3 is CSAGGDGELFF. Here the CDR3 DNA reads TGCAGCGCAGGGGGGGACGGGGAGCTGTTTTTT.

The rearrangement joins TRBV12-3 or TRBV12-4 to TRBJ1-1; D ambiguous. V lost 4 bases, J lost 8 bases, and 8 bases lay in between. CDR3 size: 11 residues. The CDR3 DNA follows: TGTGCCAGCAGTTCACCCGAAGAAGCTTTCTTT. Its protein product is CASSSPEEAFF.

This clonotype was seen more than once but under ten times. This CDR3 fails to terminate in the conserved phenylalanine or tryptophan, so it likely reflects a read error. No DNA is shown, since the ends of the CDR3 on it are uncertain; the CDR3 is the one TCRdb lists. The chain joins TRBV24-1 to TRBJ1-4; the table's D call of TRBD1 was not tested on the DNA. In germline, CDR1 is KGHDR, CDR2 SFDVKD. The CDR3 length equals 10 residues, ends included. CDR3 loop: CATSELRDRV.

There are a few counts of this clonotype. The CDR3, as DNA: TGTGCCAGCAGCTGGGACAATCAACAGCCCCAGCATTTT. It translates to CASSWDNQQPQHF. The chain joins TRBV7-2 to TRBJ1-5; a possible D gene is TRBD1 (6 bases). V lost 4 bases and J 7 bases, leaving 11 bases between the germline ends. Germline loops: CDR1 SGHTA, CDR2 FQGNSA. The length of the CDR3 is 13 residues.

This chain connects TRBV29-1 to TRBJ2-7; 8 bases are a match to TRBD2. With V trimmed by 0 bases and J by 0 bases, 4 bases remained unmatched. CDR3 size: 15 residues. Looked up from germline, CDR1 is SQVTM and CDR2 is ANQGSEA. This CDR3 is CSVEDQGTSSYEQYF. The CDR3 coding sequence is TGCAGCGTTGAAGATCAGGGGACTAGCTCCTACGAGCAGTACTTC.

The chain uses TRBV10-2 and TRBJ2-5; D may be TRBD2 (6 bases). From germline, CDR1 is WSHSY and CDR2 SAAADI. The CDR3 sequence is 13 residues long. Deletions cut 0 bases from V and 5 bases from J, with 7 bases between. CDR3 region: CASSESTRETQYF. CDR3 DNA sequence: TGCGCCAGCAGTGAGTCGACTAGGGAGACCCAGTACTTC.

This clonotype turned up a few times. The genes are TRBV7-2 and TRBJ1-5; D is unresolved. Germline V gene sequence: CDR1 SGHTA, CDR2 FQGNSA. The CDR3 extends over 16 amino acids. V lost 1 base, J lost 0 bases, and 10 bases lay in between. DNA of the CDR3: TGTGCCAGCAGCTTAGTTGGGAACCCTAGCAATCAGCCCCAGCATTTT. It translates to CASSLVGNPSNQPQHF. Full variable domain (missing parts from reference TRBV7-2 and TRBJ1-5): GAGVSQSPSNKVTEKGKDVELRCDPISGHTALYWYRQSLGQGLEFLIYFQGNSAPDKSGLPSDRFSAERTGGSVSTLTIQRTQQEDSAVYLCASSLVGNPSNQPQHFGDGTRLSIL.

This clonotype was seen many times. This sequence joins TRBV9 and TRBJ2-7; D may be TRBD1 (5 bases). CDR3 length: 12 amino acids. Between the trimmed V and J ends, which lost 0 bases and 6 bases, there was a span of 7 bases. Germline loops: CDR1 SGDLS, CDR2 YYNGEE. The CDR3 protein is CASSVGTGEQYF. The CDR3 bases are TGTGCCAGCAGCGTAGGCACAGGCGAGCAGTACTTC.

The rearrangement joins TRBV29-1 to TRBJ2-3; 11 bases agree with TRBD1. The CDR3 consists of 15 residues. Germline assignment: CDR1 SQVTM and CDR2 ANQGSEA. V lost 4 bases, J lost 2 bases, and 5 bases stayed unmatched. CDR3 loop: CSVVGTGGPTDTQYF. The CDR3 DNA is TGCAGCGTTGTGGGGACAGGGGGACCCACAGATACGCAGTATTTT.

This sequence joins TRBV5-6 and TRBJ2-7, with D unresolved. This CDR3 comprises 13 residues. Germline CDR1 reads SGHDT; CDR2 reads YYEEEE. Trimming took 4 bases from V and 6 from J, leaving 14 bases between them. The CDR3 sequence is CASSLGSPGEQYF. The CDR3 nucleotides are TGTGCCAGCAGCCTCGGCTCCCCCGGCGAGCAGTACTTC.

This chain connects TRBV6-1 to TRBJ2-7; D tentatively fits TRBD1 or TRBD2 (6 bases each). CDR3 length: 14 amino acids. Between the trimmed V and J ends, which lost 7 bases and 4 bases, there was a span of 17 bases. CDR1 and CDR2 (germline): MNHNS, SASEGT. CDR3 sequence: CASTQRGRIYEQYF. CDR3 DNA: TGTGCCAGCACCCAAAGGGGGAGGATTTACGAGCAGTACTTC.